This T cell receptor (beta chain) was observed in a study of OX40 agonist ivuxolimab in advanced cancers. Study-wide points: CD8+ T cells (on average) carried more expanded clones than CD4+ T cells.

The assay was immunoSEQ multiplex PCR, and TCRdb's table has in-frame clones only and misses some. The sample consists of fewer than 90,000 clones, 85% to 90% of them appearing once. Germline loops: CDR1 SNHLY, CDR2 FYNNEI. V gave up 8 bases and J gave up 5 bases, with 15 bases separating them. This CDR3 contains 13 residues. A remark on this clone: Its antigen is not identified.

The source material was CD4+ or CD8+ T cells sorted from blood, sampled in a trial of the OX40 agonist ivuxolimab. The clonotype originates from an adult with an advanced solid tumor such as melanoma, head and neck, liver or kidney cancer. J is TRBJ1-1 and V is TRBV2; D is perhaps TRBD1 (6 bases). CDR3 DNA: TGTGCCAGCTCCCTAGGGGGGAGGACTGAAGCTTTCTTT. The encoded protein is CASSLGGRTEAFF. Variable domain in full (rest from reference TRBV2 and TRBJ1-1): EPEVTQTPSHQVTQMGQEVILRCVPISNHLYFYWYRQILGQKVEFLVSFYNNEISEKSEIFDDQFSVERPDGSNFTLKIRSTKLEDSAMYFCASSLGGRTEAFFGQGTRLTVV.